This TCR beta chain emerged from a study of shared clonotypes between healthy human individuals. Concerning this clone itself: Antigen specificity is unknown.

Trimming removed 7 bases at V and 2 bases at J, with 8 bases between. This CDR3 has 13 amino acids. Germline-derived CDR1 and CDR2 are LNHDA and SQIVND (reference sequence). Study results and caveats: The low donor count limited represented genetic and exposure-history diversity. Generally, estimated richness proved larger in naive subsets than it did in memory subsets.

TCRdb keeps only in-frame clones here, not all; method: immunoSEQ multiplex PCR. Among around 600,000 clones, 95% to 98% were seen once, and the ten largest hold approximately 0.3%. Naive CD8 cells lacked CD45RO, underwent positive selection for CCR7 and left out terminally differentiated effector memory CD45RA+ cells. Input material: naive CD8+ T cells sorted from blood. V usage is TRBV19 and J usage is TRBJ2-2; tentatively, D is TRBD2 (5 bases). The sequence was collected from a man aged 25 to 45 in good health. The CDR3 nucleotides read TGTGCCAGTACCGGGGTAAACACCGGGGAGCTGTTTTTT. This encodes CASTGVNTGELFF.